This TCR beta chain was captured by sequencing in a study of cytomegalovirus exposure and HLA in healthy donors. About the research overall: Genotyping of roughly 400 donors showed that about 84% belonged to the Caucasian-associated ancestry cluster. Whole-study findings and limits: Sequences of the TCR beta chain were said to predict the HLA-A and HLA-B alleles of most subjects accurately.

With respect to this clone: Its antigen is currently unknown.

Everyone who donated was a healthy bone marrow donor. Primers: 60 Vbeta forward and 13 Jbeta reverse. Generated by immunoSEQ multiplex PCR, the TCRdb table keeps only in-frame clones and is missing some. The sample consists of more than 100,000 clones, 82% of them appearing once. The sequenced material came from PBMCs. This TCR derives from a woman between 50 and 59 years old in good health and CMV-seropositive.

CDR3 sequence: CASSPRRDLGRRSSYEQYF. The DNA of the CDR3 is TGTGCCAGCAGCCCCCGGCGCGACCTAGGACGGAGGAGCTCCTACGAGCAGTACTTC. This chain links TRBV9 with TRBJ2-5; tentative D call: TRBD2 (5 bases). The J call is uncertain, as TRBJ2-7 better fits the DNA end. Germline V gives CDR1 SGDLS, CDR2 YYNGEE. The CDR3 sequence is 19 residues long.